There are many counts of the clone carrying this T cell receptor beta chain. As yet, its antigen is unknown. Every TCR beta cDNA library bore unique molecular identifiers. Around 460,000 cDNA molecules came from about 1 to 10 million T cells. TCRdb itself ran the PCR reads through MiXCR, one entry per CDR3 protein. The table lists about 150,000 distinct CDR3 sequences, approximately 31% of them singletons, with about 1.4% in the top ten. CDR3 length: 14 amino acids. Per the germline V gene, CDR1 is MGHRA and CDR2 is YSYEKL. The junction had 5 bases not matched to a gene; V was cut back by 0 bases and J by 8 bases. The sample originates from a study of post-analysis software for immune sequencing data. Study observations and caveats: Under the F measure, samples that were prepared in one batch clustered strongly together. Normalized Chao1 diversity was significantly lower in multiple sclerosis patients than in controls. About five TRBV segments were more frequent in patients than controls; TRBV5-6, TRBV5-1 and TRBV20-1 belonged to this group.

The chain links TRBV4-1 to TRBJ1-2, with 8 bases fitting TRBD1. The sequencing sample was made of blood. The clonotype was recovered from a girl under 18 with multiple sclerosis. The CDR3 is CASSQDQGASGYTF. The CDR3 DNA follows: TGCGCCAGCAGCCAAGATCAGGGGGCGAGCGGCTACACCTTC.